These T cell receptor beta chains were read from a single sample in a study of CD8+ T cells in alopecia areata. This table comes from immunoSEQ multiplex PCR, and its TCRdb copy is limited to in-frame clones, with some not included. The sample lists about 140,000 clones, about three fifths occurring once. Input material: CD4+ T cells sorted from blood. The receptors here all came from a human donor in good health. Both conserved end residues are part of each CDR3. The order of the fields is CDR3 DNA, CDR3 protein, clone size, J gene, V gene, D gene. D genes are given only for firm matches. Some rows have no size entry. The others give once, few or many, or a class for an expanded clone.

CDR3nt: TGTGCCAGTAGCACGGAAGGGGGATGGGGTCAGCCCCAGCATTTT
CDR3aa: CASSTEGGWGQPQHF
abundance: -
j_gene: TRBJ1-5
v_gene: TRBV19
d_gene: -

CDR3nt: TGTGCCAGCAGAAGCATACTAGCACCCCCAGGGCAGTACTTC
CDR3aa: CASRSILAPPGQYF
abundance: -
j_gene: TRBJ2-7
v_gene: TRBV6-5
d_gene: -

CDR3nt: TGTGCCAGTAGTATGTCAACTAGCGGGAGTCTCGAGCAGTACTTC
CDR3aa: CASSMSTSGSLEQYF
abundance: -
j_gene: TRBJ2-7
v_gene: TRBV19
d_gene: TRBD2

CDR3nt: TGTGCCAGCAGCCGACGGGCGAGGGCTGGGTTAGTCGAGACCCAGTACTTC
CDR3aa: CASSRRARAGLVETQYF
abundance: -
j_gene: TRBJ2-5
v_gene: TRBV7-6
d_gene: -

CDR3nt: TGCAGCGTTGAAGACAGGACAGAACCACCCGGGGCCAACGTCCTGACTTTC
CDR3aa: CSVEDRTEPPGANVLTF
abundance: -
j_gene: TRBJ2-6
v_gene: TRBV29-1
d_gene: -

CDR3nt: TGTGCCAGCAGTTACCAGGGGGCGTTGGGAGGCTACACCTTC
CDR3aa: CASSYQGALGGYTF
abundance: -
j_gene: TRBJ1-2
v_gene: TRBV6-5
d_gene: TRBD1

CDR3nt: TGTGCCAGCCAAGGTGACTCTGGAAACACCATATATTTT
CDR3aa: CASQGDSGNTIYF
abundance: few
j_gene: TRBJ1-3
v_gene: TRBV2
d_gene: -

CDR3nt: TGTGCCAGCAGCCCTGGACTAGCGGGAGCATATGAGCAGTTCTTC
CDR3aa: CASSPGLAGAYEQFF
abundance: -
j_gene: TRBJ2-1
v_gene: TRBV7-8
d_gene: TRBD2

CDR3nt: TGCAGCGTTGCGACTAGCTACCAAGAGACCCAGTACTTC
CDR3aa: CSVATSYQETQYF
abundance: -
j_gene: TRBJ2-5
v_gene: TRBV29-1
d_gene: TRBD2

CDR3nt: TGCGCCAGCAGCCAAGAGGGGACTAGCGTCTCCTACGAGCAGTACTTC
CDR3aa: CASSQEGTSVSYEQYF
abundance: -
j_gene: TRBJ2-7
v_gene: TRBV4-1
d_gene: TRBD2

CDR3nt: TGCGCCAGCAGCCAACGGGACAGGGCCCAAGAGACCCAGTACTTC
CDR3aa: CASSQRDRAQETQYF
abundance: -
j_gene: TRBJ2-5
v_gene: TRBV4-1
d_gene: TRBD1

CDR3nt: TGCGCCAGCAGCCAATTGATCAGGGCGTTTGAGCAGTTCTTC
CDR3aa: CASSQLIRAFEQFF
abundance: few
j_gene: TRBJ2-1
v_gene: TRBV4-1
d_gene: -

CDR3nt: TGTGCCACCAGCAGAGACAGGGGCAGGCAGCCCCAGCATTTT
CDR3aa: CATSRDRGRQPQHF
abundance: once
j_gene: TRBJ1-5
v_gene: TRBV15
d_gene: -

CDR3nt: TGTGCCAGCAGCCGGCGCAGGATCGGCTACGAGCAGTACTTC
CDR3aa: CASSRRRIGYEQYF
abundance: -
j_gene: TRBJ2-7
v_gene: TRBV7-2
d_gene: -

CDR3nt: TGTGCCAGCAGCGTAGGGTCTAGCACCGGGGAGCTGTTTTTT
CDR3aa: CASSVGSSTGELFF
abundance: -
j_gene: TRBJ2-2
v_gene: TRBV9
d_gene: -

CDR3nt: TGCAGCGTCTTGGACACCTTGAAGGTGCAGTACTTC
CDR3aa: CSVLDTLKVQYF
abundance: -
j_gene: TRBJ2-7
v_gene: TRBV29-1
d_gene: -

CDR3nt: TGCGCCAGCAGCCCTGGCATTACTAGCGGGATACAGTTCTTC
CDR3aa: CASSPGITSGIQFF
abundance: few
j_gene: TRBJ2-1
v_gene: TRBV5-1
d_gene: TRBD2

CDR3nt: TGCGCCAGCAGCTTGAAGGAGACCCAGTACTTC
CDR3aa: CASSLKETQYF
abundance: few
j_gene: TRBJ2-5
v_gene: TRBV5-1
d_gene: -

CDR3nt: TGCGCCAGCAGCTTGGCTCCCGATAGGCCCAACTATGGCTACACCTTC
CDR3aa: CASSLAPDRPNYGYTF
abundance: -
j_gene: TRBJ1-2
v_gene: TRBV5-1
d_gene: -

CDR3nt: TGTGCCAGCAGCCCAGGGACTAGCGGGAAAAGATCCTACAATGAGCAGTTCTTC
CDR3aa: CASSPGTSGKRSYNEQFF
abundance: -
j_gene: TRBJ2-1
v_gene: TRBV28
d_gene: TRBD2

CDR3nt: TGTGCCAGCAGGCAGGGGGCGCGGAATGAGCAGTTCTTC
CDR3aa: CASRQGARNEQFF
abundance: -
j_gene: TRBJ2-1
v_gene: TRBV6-5
d_gene: TRBD1

CDR3nt: TGCGCCAGCAGCCAACCCTGGCAGGGTAGTGGGGGAACTAACTATGGCTACACCTTC
CDR3aa: CASSQPWQGSGGTNYGYTF
abundance: once
j_gene: TRBJ1-2
v_gene: TRBV4-1
d_gene: -

CDR3nt: TGCAGCGTTGAGCAGCGGGGACTGAACTATGGCTACACCTTC
CDR3aa: CSVEQRGLNYGYTF
abundance: many
j_gene: TRBJ1-2
v_gene: TRBV29-1
d_gene: -

CDR3nt: TGCAGCGTATGGAGGGTGAATATAGAAGCTTTCTTT
CDR3aa: CSVWRVNIEAFF
abundance: once
j_gene: TRBJ1-1
v_gene: TRBV29-1
d_gene: -

CDR3nt: TGTGCCAGCAGCCAACTAGCGGGGGTCACAGATACGCAGTATTTT
CDR3aa: CASSQLAGVTDTQYF
abundance: -
j_gene: TRBJ2-3
v_gene: TRBV14
d_gene: TRBD2

CDR3nt: TGCGCCAGCAGCCTAGGACTAGCTCAAAATGAGCAGTTCTTC
CDR3aa: CASSLGLAQNEQFF
abundance: -
j_gene: TRBJ2-1
v_gene: TRBV4-1
d_gene: TRBD2

CDR3nt: TGTGCCAGCAACCGGGACTCGGGGGGCAAAAACATTCAGTACTTC
CDR3aa: CASNRDSGGKNIQYF
abundance: few
j_gene: TRBJ2-4
v_gene: TRBV9
d_gene: TRBD2

CDR3nt: TGTGCCAGCAGCTTAGACTACGAGCAGTACTTC
CDR3aa: CASSLDYEQYF
abundance: few
j_gene: TRBJ2-7
v_gene: TRBV11-2
d_gene: -

CDR3nt: TGTGCCAGCAGTGAAGGTGACAGGGGGCTCTCTGGGGCCAACGTCCTGACTTTC
CDR3aa: CASSEGDRGLSGANVLTF
abundance: -
j_gene: TRBJ2-6
v_gene: TRBV6-1
d_gene: TRBD1

CDR3nt: TGTGCCAGCTCACCACGGAGGGACAATGAGCAGTTCTTC
CDR3aa: CASSPRRDNEQFF
abundance: -
j_gene: TRBJ2-1
v_gene: TRBV18
d_gene: -

CDR3nt: TGTGCCAGCACGCCGATCTTATTACTCTCTGGGGCCAACGTCCTGACTTTC
CDR3aa: CASTPILLLSGANVLTF
abundance: -
j_gene: TRBJ2-6
v_gene: TRBV2
d_gene: -

CDR3nt: TGCAGCGTTGTTCCAGGGGCCCCGGAGACCCAGTACTTC
CDR3aa: CSVVPGAPETQYF
abundance: once
j_gene: TRBJ2-5
v_gene: TRBV29-1
d_gene: -

CDR3nt: TGTGCCAGCAGCCTAGGGCAGGGGGAGTCTAGCGGGAGCTACGAGCAGTACTTC
CDR3aa: CASSLGQGESSGSYEQYF
abundance: -
j_gene: TRBJ2-7
v_gene: TRBV21-1
d_gene: -

CDR3nt: TGCGCCAGCAGCCAGACAGGGGCAACTAATGAAAAACTGTTTTTT
CDR3aa: CASSQTGATNEKLFF
abundance: -
j_gene: TRBJ1-4
v_gene: TRBV4-1
d_gene: TRBD1

CDR3nt: TGTGCCAGCAGCGCGGCTAGCGGAGGGTCCTACGAGCAGTACTTC
CDR3aa: CASSAASGGSYEQYF
abundance: -
j_gene: TRBJ2-7
v_gene: TRBV28
d_gene: TRBD2

CDR3nt: TGTGCCTGGTCCCGGACAGGGCCAGGGGATGGCTACACCTTC
CDR3aa: CAWSRTGPGDGYTF
abundance: -
j_gene: TRBJ1-2
v_gene: TRBV30
d_gene: TRBD1

CDR3nt: TGTGCCAGCAGTATAACAGGGCTTGAAAAACTGTTTTTT
CDR3aa: CASSITGLEKLFF
abundance: -
j_gene: TRBJ1-4
v_gene: TRBV25-1
d_gene: -

CDR3nt: TGTGCCACCAGCCGGACCACGGGCCATGGCTACACCTTC
CDR3aa: CATSRTTGHGYTF
abundance: -
j_gene: TRBJ1-2
v_gene: TRBV15
d_gene: -

CDR3nt: TGCAGCGTGCTGCAGGGTTTGAACACTGAAGCTTTCTTT
CDR3aa: CSVLQGLNTEAFF
abundance: -
j_gene: TRBJ1-1
v_gene: TRBV29-1
d_gene: -

CDR3nt: TGTGCCTCGGCGTCCATCGACAGCTATAATTCACCCCTCCACTTT
CDR3aa: CASASIDSYNSPLHF
abundance: -
j_gene: TRBJ1-6
v_gene: TRBV30
d_gene: -

CDR3nt: TGCAGCGTTGCGGCCGGGACAGGAGATCAGCCCCAGCATTTT
CDR3aa: CSVAAGTGDQPQHF
abundance: -
j_gene: TRBJ1-5
v_gene: TRBV29-1
d_gene: TRBD1

CDR3nt: TGTGCCAGCAGTTCCGAAACCGGGACAGGGAAGGGAGGCTACACCTTC
CDR3aa: CASSSETGTGKGGYTF
abundance: few
j_gene: TRBJ1-2
v_gene: TRBV28
d_gene: TRBD1

CDR3nt: TGTGCCAGCAGCAAAGGAGGGAGACGCAATCAGCCCCAGCATTTT
CDR3aa: CASSKGGRRNQPQHF
abundance: -
j_gene: TRBJ1-5
v_gene: TRBV21-1
d_gene: -

CDR3nt: TGTGCCAGCGGCTTTAGCGGGAGCACAGATACGCAGTATTTT
CDR3aa: CASGFSGSTDTQYF
abundance: -
j_gene: TRBJ2-3
v_gene: TRBV7-2
d_gene: TRBD2

CDR3nt: TGTGCCACCAGCAGAGGGGTCAACTACGAGCAGTACTTC
CDR3aa: CATSRGVNYEQYF
abundance: -
j_gene: TRBJ2-7
v_gene: TRBV15
d_gene: -

CDR3nt: TGCAGCGTTGACCCGACAGGGGCGAACACTGAAGCTTTCTTT
CDR3aa: CSVDPTGANTEAFF
abundance: -
j_gene: TRBJ1-1
v_gene: TRBV29-1
d_gene: TRBD1

CDR3nt: TGTGCCAGTAGTATCAGCGGGAGCACAGATACGCAGTATTTT
CDR3aa: CASSISGSTDTQYF
abundance: -
j_gene: TRBJ2-3
v_gene: TRBV19
d_gene: -

CDR3nt: TGTGCCAGCAGCTTGATTGTTGAGGCGAGGGAGCAGTACTTC
CDR3aa: CASSLIVEAREQYF
abundance: once
j_gene: TRBJ2-7
v_gene: TRBV7-8
d_gene: -

CDR3nt: TGTGCCACCAGCCGACGACAGGGAGCAGTCAATGAGCAGTTCTTC
CDR3aa: CATSRRQGAVNEQFF
abundance: -
j_gene: TRBJ2-1
v_gene: TRBV15
d_gene: TRBD1

CDR3nt: TGTGCCAGCAGCTCCAGGGGAGCGAACACCGGGGAGCTGTTTTTT
CDR3aa: CASSSRGANTGELFF
abundance: many
j_gene: TRBJ2-2
v_gene: TRBV11-2
d_gene: -

CDR3nt: TGTGCCTGGAGCCAAGGAGTTTCGGGGGCCAACGTCCTGACTTTC
CDR3aa: CAWSQGVSGANVLTF
abundance: -
j_gene: TRBJ2-6
v_gene: TRBV30
d_gene: -